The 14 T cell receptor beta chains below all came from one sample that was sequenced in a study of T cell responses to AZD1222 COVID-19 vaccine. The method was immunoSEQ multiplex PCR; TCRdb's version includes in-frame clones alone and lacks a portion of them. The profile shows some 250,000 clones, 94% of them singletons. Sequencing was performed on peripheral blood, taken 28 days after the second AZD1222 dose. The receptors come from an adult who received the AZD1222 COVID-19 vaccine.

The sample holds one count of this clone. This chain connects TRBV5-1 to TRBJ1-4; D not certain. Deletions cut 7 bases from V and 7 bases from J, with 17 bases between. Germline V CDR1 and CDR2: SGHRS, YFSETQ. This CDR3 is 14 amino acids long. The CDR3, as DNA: TGCGCCAGCTGTGAGACTAACGAAGGTGAAAAACTGTTTTTT. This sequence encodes CASCETNEGEKLFF.

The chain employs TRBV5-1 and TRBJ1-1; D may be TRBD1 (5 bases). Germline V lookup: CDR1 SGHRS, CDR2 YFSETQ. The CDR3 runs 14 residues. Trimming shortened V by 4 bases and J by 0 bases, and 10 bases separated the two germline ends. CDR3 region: CASSPGLLNTEAFF. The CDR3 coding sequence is TGCGCCAGCAGCCCGGGACTCCTGAACACTGAAGCTTTCTTT.

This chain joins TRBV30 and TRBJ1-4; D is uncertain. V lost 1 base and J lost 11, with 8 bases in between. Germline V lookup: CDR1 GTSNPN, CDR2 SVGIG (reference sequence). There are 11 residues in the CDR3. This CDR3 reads CAWSEGRKLFF. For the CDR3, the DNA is TGTGCCTGGAGTGAGGGCCGGAAACTGTTTTTT. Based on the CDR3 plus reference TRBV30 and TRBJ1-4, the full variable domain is SQTIHQWPATLVQPVGSPLSLECTVEGTSNPNLYWYRQAAGRGLQLLFYSVGIGQISSEVPQNLSASRPQDRQFILSSKKLLLSDSGFYLCAWSEGRKLFFGSGTQLSVL.

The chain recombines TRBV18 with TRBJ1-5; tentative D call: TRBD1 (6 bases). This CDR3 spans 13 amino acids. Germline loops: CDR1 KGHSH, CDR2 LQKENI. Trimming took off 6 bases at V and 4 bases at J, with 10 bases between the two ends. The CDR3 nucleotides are TGTGCCAGCTCGACAGACAGGAATCAGCCCCAGCATTTT. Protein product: CASSTDRNQPQHF.

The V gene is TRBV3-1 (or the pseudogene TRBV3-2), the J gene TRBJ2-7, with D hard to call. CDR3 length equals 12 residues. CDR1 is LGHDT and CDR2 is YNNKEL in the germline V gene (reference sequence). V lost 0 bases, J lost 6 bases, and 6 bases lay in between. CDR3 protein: CASSQERSEQYF. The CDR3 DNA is TGTGCCAGCAGCCAAGAAAGGTCCGAGCAGTACTTC.

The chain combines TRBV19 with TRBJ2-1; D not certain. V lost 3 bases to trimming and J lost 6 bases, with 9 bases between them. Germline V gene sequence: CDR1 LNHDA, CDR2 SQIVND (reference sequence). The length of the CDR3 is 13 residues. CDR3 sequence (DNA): TGTGCCAGTAGTATTTCGGTATCCAATGAGCAGTTCTTC. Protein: CASSISVSNEQFF.

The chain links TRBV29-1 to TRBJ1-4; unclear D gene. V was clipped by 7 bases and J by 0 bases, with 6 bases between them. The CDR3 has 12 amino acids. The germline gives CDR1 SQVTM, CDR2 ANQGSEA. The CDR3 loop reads CSAGSTNEKLFF. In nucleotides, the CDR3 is TGCAGCGCCGGATCAACTAATGAAAAACTGTTTTTT.

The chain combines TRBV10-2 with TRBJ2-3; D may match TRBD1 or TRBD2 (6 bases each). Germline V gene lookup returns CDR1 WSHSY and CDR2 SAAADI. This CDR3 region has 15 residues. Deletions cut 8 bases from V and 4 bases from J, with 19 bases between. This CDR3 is CASGAGGLGADTQYF. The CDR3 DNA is TGCGCCAGCGGCGCCGGGGGCCTTGGCGCAGATACGCAGTATTTT.

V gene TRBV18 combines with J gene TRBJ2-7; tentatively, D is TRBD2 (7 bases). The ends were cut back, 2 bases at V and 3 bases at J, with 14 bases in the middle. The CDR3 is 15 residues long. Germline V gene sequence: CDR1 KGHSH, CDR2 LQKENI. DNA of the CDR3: TGTGCCAGCTCACCAGAGGCGGGGGCTGACTACGAGCAGTACTTC. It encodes CASSPEAGADYEQYF.

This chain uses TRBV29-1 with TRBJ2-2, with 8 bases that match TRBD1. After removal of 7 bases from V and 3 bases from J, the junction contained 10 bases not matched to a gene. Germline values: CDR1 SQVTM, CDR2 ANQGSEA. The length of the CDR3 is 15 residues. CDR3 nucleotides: TGCAGCGCCTCTGACAGGGGAACTTACACCGGGGAGCTGTTTTTT. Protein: CSASDRGTYTGELFF.

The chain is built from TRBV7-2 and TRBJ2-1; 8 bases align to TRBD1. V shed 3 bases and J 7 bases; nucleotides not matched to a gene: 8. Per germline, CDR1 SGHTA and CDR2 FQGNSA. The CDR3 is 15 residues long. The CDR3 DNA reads TGTGCCAGCAGCTTTCGACAGGGGCCAGGGAATGAGCAGTTCTTC. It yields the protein CASSFRQGPGNEQFF.

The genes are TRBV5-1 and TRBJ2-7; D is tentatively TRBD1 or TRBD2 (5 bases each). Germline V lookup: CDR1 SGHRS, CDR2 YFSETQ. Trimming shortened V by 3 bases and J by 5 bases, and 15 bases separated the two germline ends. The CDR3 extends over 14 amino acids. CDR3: CASSYRGPRDEQYF. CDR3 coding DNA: TGCGCCAGCAGCTACCGGGGCCCGAGGGACGAGCAGTACTTC.

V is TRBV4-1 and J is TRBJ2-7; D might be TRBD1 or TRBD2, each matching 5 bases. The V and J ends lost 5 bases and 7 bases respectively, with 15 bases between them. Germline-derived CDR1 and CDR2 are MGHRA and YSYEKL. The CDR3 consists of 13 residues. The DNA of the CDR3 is TGCGCCAGCAGCAAGAAACCCGAGGGGGAGCAGTACTTC. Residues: CASSKKPEGEQYF.

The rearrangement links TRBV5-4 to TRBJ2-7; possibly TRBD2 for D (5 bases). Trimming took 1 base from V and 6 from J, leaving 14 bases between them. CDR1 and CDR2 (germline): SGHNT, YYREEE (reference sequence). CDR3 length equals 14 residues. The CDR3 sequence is CASSLPGSSGEQYF. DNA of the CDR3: TGTGCCAGCAGCTTGCCGGGATCAAGTGGCGAGCAGTACTTC.